Shown below are 13 T cell receptor beta chains from a single sample sequenced in a study of blood T cell repertoires in COVID-19. Assay used: immunoSEQ multiplex PCR; TCRdb lists only in-frame clones, some missing. The profile covers roughly 220,000 clones, with approximately 84% appearing a single time and 3% to 3.5% taken by the ten largest. The sample consisted of peripheral blood. These receptors were obtained from a woman in her twenties or thirties who had recovered from COVID-19.

The genes are TRBV7-9 and TRBJ2-7; the D gene is possibly TRBD1 (5 bases). This CDR3 comprises 15 residues. Germline CDR1 is SEHNR and CDR2 is FQNEAQ (reference sequence). V lost 2 bases and J 6 bases, leaving 17 bases between the germline ends. CDR3 loop: CASSLLGGAVGEQYF. The CDR3 DNA sequence: TGTGCCAGCAGCTTATTAGGTGGGGCAGTAGGCGAGCAGTACTTC.

The rearrangement links TRBV6-5 to TRBJ1-5; no firm D call. V lost 0 bases and J lost 1, with 7 bases in between. This CDR3 is built from 15 residues. Germline V lookup: CDR1 MNHEY, CDR2 SVGAGI. The DNA of the CDR3 is TGTGCCAGCAGTTACTCGTTTATCAGCAATCAGCCCCAGCATTTT. Translating gives CASSYSFISNQPQHF.

V gene TRBV4-2 combines with J gene TRBJ2-3, with TRBD2 matching over 10 bases. This CDR3 contains 17 residues. Germline-derived CDR1 and CDR2 are LGHNA and YNFKEQ. Unmatched junction bases numbered 10, after V lost 1 base and J lost 6 bases. As DNA, the CDR3 is TGTGCCAGCAGCCAAGTCGGGGCTAGCGGGAGAGCGGATACGCAGTATTTT. This encodes CASSQVGASGRADTQYF.

This rearrangement joins TRBV30 to TRBJ1-1; possibly TRBD1 for D (5 bases). The CDR3 extends over 13 amino acids. The V gene lost 1 base and the J gene lost 11 bases, with 17 bases spanning the gap. Germline assignment: CDR1 GTSNPN and CDR2 SVGIG (reference sequence). CDR3 bases: TGTGCCTGGAGTGCGATCGTTCGGCAGGGTGCTTTCTTT. This sequence encodes CAWSAIVRQGAFF.

The CDR3 loop is CASNRIDNSPLHF. The CDR3 DNA follows: TGTGCCAGCAATCGTATCGATAATTCACCCCTCCACTTT. V gene TRBV28 combines with J gene TRBJ1-6; D is unresolved. The CDR3 extends over 13 amino acids. Trimming stripped 7 bases from V and 5 bases from J, with 9 bases between. Germline assignment: CDR1 MDHEN and CDR2 SYDVKM.

V usage is TRBV11-2 and J usage is TRBJ1-1, with TRBD1 identical over 9 bases. J gave up 11 bases and V 2 bases, and 3 bases lay outside the gene matches. From germline, CDR1 is SGHAT and CDR2 FQNNGV. The CDR3 length is 12 residues. CDR3 protein: CASSLTGGWAFF. The CDR3 nucleotides are TGTGCCAGCAGCTTAACAGGGGGCTGGGCTTTCTTT.

The J gene is TRBJ2-6, the V gene TRBV27; 7 bases align to TRBD1. V gave up 8 bases and J gave up 0 bases; unmatched junction bases: 10. CDR1 and CDR2 from the germline V gene are MNHEY and SMNVEV (reference sequence). The CDR3 length is 17 residues. The chain's CDR3 is CASGPPGQSSGANVLTF. The CDR3 DNA follows: TGTGCCAGCGGGCCCCCGGGACAGAGCTCTGGGGCCAACGTCCTGACTTTC.

CDR3 amino acids: CASSLDTSNQPQHF. CDR3 DNA sequence: TGCGCCAGCAGCTTGGACACTAGCAATCAGCCCCAGCATTTT. The V gene is TRBV5-1, the J gene TRBJ1-5; D is uncertain. Germline V lookup: CDR1 SGHRS, CDR2 YFSETQ. V was cut by 0 bases and J by 0 bases, with 4 bases left in between. The CDR3 is made up of 14 amino acids.

The chain links TRBV6-1 to TRBJ1-5; 9 bases match TRBD1. This CDR3 is 17 amino acids long. V trimming: 2 bases; J trimming: 5 bases; junction bases outside the gene matches: 10. Germline V lookup: CDR1 MNHNS, CDR2 SASEGT. The CDR3 region is CASSETLGWDRDQPQHF. CDR3 nucleotides: TGTGCCAGCAGTGAAACCCTCGGGTGGGACAGGGATCAGCCCCAGCATTTT.

This chain uses TRBV2 with TRBJ2-1, with TRBD2 identical over 8 bases. The V and J ends lost 6 bases and 4 bases, in that order; junction bases with no gene match: 8. This CDR3 contains 15 residues. Germline V CDR1 and CDR2: SNHLY, FYNNEI. CDR3 coding DNA: TGTGCCAGCAGCACATCTAGCGGGCCTTACAATGAGCAGTTCTTC. Amino acids: CASSTSSGPYNEQFF.

To note about this clone: The junction shows a germline mismatch at one end, possibly a read error. The sample has other DNA sequences that encode this CDR3 too. V is TRBV7-9 and J is TRBJ2-7; a weak D match, TRBD2 (6 bases). CDR1 is SEHNR and CDR2 is FQNEAQ in the germline V gene (reference sequence). This CDR3 is 14 amino acids long. CDR3 sequence reads: CASRKDSGAYEQYF. The CDR3 nucleotides read TGTGCCAGCAGAAAGGATAGCGGTGCCTATGAGCAGTACTTC. The full variable domain, its missing parts supplied by reference TRBV7-9 and TRBJ2-7, is DTGVSQNPRHKITKRGQNVTFRCDPISEHNRLYWYRQTLGQGPEFLTYFQNEAQLEKSRLLSDRFSAERPKGSFSTLEIQRTEQGDSAMYLCASRKDSGAYEQYFGPGTRLTVT.

The chain employs TRBV28 and TRBJ2-1; no reliable D call. Germline V gives CDR1 MDHEN, CDR2 SYDVKM. The CDR3 length is 12 residues. The V end was cut by 3 bases, the J end by 10 bases, with 10 bases between. The CDR3 coding sequence is TGTGCCAGCAGTTTGCAAGAGGAGGAGCAGTTCTTC. Its protein product is CASSLQEEEQFF. The full variable domain, its missing parts supplied by reference TRBV28 and TRBJ2-1, is DVKVTQSSRYLVKRTGEKVFLECVQDMDHENMFWYRQDPGLGLRLIYFSYDVKMKEKGDIPEGYSVSREKKERFSLILESASTNQTSMYLCASSLQEEEQFFGPGTRLTVL.

V usage is TRBV14 and J usage is TRBJ2-7; TRBD1 matches 9 bases. The CDR3 runs to 17 residues. Germline values: CDR1 SGHDN, CDR2 FVKESK. V lost 4 bases to trimming and J lost 4 bases; unmatched junction nucleotides: 14. CDR3: CASSPRFGQGLDYEQYF. Here the CDR3 DNA reads TGTGCCAGCAGCCCCCGATTCGGACAGGGGCTTGATTACGAGCAGTACTTC.